This TCR beta chain was captured in a study of T-cell memory formation after mild COVID-19. Study-wide results and limits: Clones that contracted clustered mainly in CM and EM if CD4+ and in EMRA if CD8+.

Each CDR3 protein gets one entry after TCRdb re-called the 5' RACE reads with MiXCR. The data show hundreds of thousands of distinct CDR3 sequences, 15% to 20% seen once. A remark on this clonotype: The antigen remains undetermined.

The sequence came from an adult woman who had mild COVID-19 (a few samples of this study predate the infection). Cell type and time point are not known. Source material: PBMCs or a T cell subset sorted from them (not recorded which).

Here the CDR3 DNA reads TGCGCCAGCAGCCCGCGACAGGGCTTGAATGAAGCTTTCTTT. This sequence encodes CASSPRQGLNEAFF. V usage is TRBV4-1 and J usage is TRBJ1-1; 7 bases line up with TRBD1. Trimming at V came to 4 bases and at J to 7 bases, leaving 9 bases not matched to a gene. Germline assignment: CDR1 MGHRA and CDR2 YSYEKL. The CDR3 is made up of 14 amino acids.